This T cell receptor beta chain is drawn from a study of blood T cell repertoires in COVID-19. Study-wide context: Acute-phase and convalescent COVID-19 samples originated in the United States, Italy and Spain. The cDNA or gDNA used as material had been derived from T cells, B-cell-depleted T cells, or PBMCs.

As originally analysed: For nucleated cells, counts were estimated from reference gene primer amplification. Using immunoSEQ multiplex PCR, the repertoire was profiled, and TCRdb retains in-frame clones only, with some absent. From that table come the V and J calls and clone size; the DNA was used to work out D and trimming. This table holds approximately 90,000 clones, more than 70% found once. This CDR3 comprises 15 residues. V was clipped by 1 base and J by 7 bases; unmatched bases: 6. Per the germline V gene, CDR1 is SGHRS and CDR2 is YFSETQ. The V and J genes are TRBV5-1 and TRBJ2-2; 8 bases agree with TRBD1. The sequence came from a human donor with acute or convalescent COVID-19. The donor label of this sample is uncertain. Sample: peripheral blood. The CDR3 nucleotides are TGCGCCAGCAGCTTGAAACAGGGGGGAGTCGGGGAGCTGTTTTTT. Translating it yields CASSLKQGGVGELFF.